The sequence of this T cell receptor beta chain was determined in a study of shared clonotypes between healthy human individuals. Study-wide results and limits: Shared clonotypes: 4.5% to 5% naive CD4, around 3.5% naive CD8, roughly 2.2% memory CD4, 0.4% to 0.45% memory CD8.

Naive CD8 cells, CD45RO-negative and positively selected for CCR7, excluded terminally differentiated effector memory CD45RA+ cells. Donors were healthy HIV-negative adults without recently reported acute infections or vaccinations. Investigators spread the genomic DNA of each subset evenly over several immunoSEQ plates. Profiling relied on immunoSEQ multiplex PCR, and the TCRdb table lists in-frame clones only, not all of them. The sample records approximately 2,000,000 clones, 90% to 95% being singletons. The germline V gene has CDR1 SNHLY and CDR2 FYNNEI. Losses at the gene ends were 6 bases for V and 3 bases for J; bases not matched to a gene: 11. The CDR3 covers 16 residues. Turning to this clone: Its antigen is not known.

The sequencing sample was made of naive CD8+ T cells from PBMCs. The chain combines TRBV2 with TRBJ2-7, with 10 nucleotides matching TRBD1. The receptor was derived from a young man in good health. Some clones in this sample may be carry-over from other donors' samples. CDR3 sequence: CASRDPTGQGIYEQYF. In DNA form, the CDR3 reads TGTGCCAGCAGGGACCCCACGGGACAGGGGATCTACGAGCAGTACTTC.